Included here is one T cell receptor (beta chain) sequence, with context. Only in-frame clones appear in the TCRdb table, and some are missing; sequencing was by immunoSEQ multiplex PCR. The sample includes roughly 56,000 clones, 85% to 90% of them seen just once. This specimen comes from a study of cytomegalovirus exposure and HLA in healthy donors. Germline CDR1 SQVTM, CDR2 ANQGSEA. The CDR3 has 15 residues. V gave up 4 bases and J gave up 0 bases; unmatched junction bases: 5. This TCR was recovered from a woman aged 18-29 years in good health and CMV-seronegative. The chain recombines TRBV29-1 with TRBJ2-1; 8 bases agree with TRBD2. The sequenced material came from PBMCs. CDR3 loop: CSVALAGSSYNEQFF. CDR3 DNA sequence: TGCAGCGTTGCCTTAGCGGGGAGCTCCTACAATGAGCAGTTCTTC.